This TCR beta chain was obtained from a study of PD-1 blockade in classical Hodgkin lymphoma. As concerns this clone: The target antigen is unknown.

V was cut by 2 bases and J by 0 bases, with 8 bases left in between. Germline CDR1 is MNHEY and CDR2 is SVGAGI. The CDR3 spans 15 residues. The study, taken as a whole, reports: Healthy donors were reported to have higher baseline TCR diversity than newly diagnosed patients.

All trial patients relapsed after autologous stem cell transplantation. Produced via immunoSEQ multiplex PCR; TCRdb's table is partial and in-frame only. The repertoire holds 50,000 to 75,000 clones, with 88% as singletons. The clonotype was recovered from a human donor with classical Hodgkin lymphoma. J is TRBJ2-1 and V is TRBV6-5, with no clear D. Sequencing was performed on peripheral blood mononuclear cells (PBMCs), taken at baseline. The CDR3 protein is CASSYQPSSYNEQFF. The CDR3 bases are TGTGCCAGCAGTTACCAACCGAGCTCCTACAATGAGCAGTTCTTC.